This T cell receptor beta chain was observed in a study of shared clonotypes between healthy human individuals. The data were produced by immunoSEQ multiplex PCR, yet TCRdb's version contains in-frame clones alone and is incomplete. The sample lists fewer than 400,000 clones; around 67% were seen once. The specimen was memory CD4+ T cells sorted from blood. Subset described: CD45RA-negative fraction. This TCR came from a man aged 25-40 years in good health.

Written as DNA, the CDR3 is TGTGCCAGCAGCCTGCCCTTCGGGGGAGATACGCAGTATTTT. Its translation: CASSLPFGGDTQYF. The rearrangement joins TRBV5-6 to TRBJ2-3; a weak D match, TRBD2 (6 bases). The CDR3 is 14 residues long. The germline gives CDR1 SGHDT, CDR2 YYEEEE. Trimming removed 4 bases at V and 5 bases at J, with 14 bases between. Variable domain in full (rest from reference TRBV5-6 and TRBJ2-3): DAGVTQSPTHLIKTRGQQVTLRCSPKSGHDTVSWYQQALGQGPQFIFQYYEEEERQRGNFPDRFSGHQFPNYSSELNVNALLLGDSALYLCASSLPFGGDTQYFGPGTRLTVL.